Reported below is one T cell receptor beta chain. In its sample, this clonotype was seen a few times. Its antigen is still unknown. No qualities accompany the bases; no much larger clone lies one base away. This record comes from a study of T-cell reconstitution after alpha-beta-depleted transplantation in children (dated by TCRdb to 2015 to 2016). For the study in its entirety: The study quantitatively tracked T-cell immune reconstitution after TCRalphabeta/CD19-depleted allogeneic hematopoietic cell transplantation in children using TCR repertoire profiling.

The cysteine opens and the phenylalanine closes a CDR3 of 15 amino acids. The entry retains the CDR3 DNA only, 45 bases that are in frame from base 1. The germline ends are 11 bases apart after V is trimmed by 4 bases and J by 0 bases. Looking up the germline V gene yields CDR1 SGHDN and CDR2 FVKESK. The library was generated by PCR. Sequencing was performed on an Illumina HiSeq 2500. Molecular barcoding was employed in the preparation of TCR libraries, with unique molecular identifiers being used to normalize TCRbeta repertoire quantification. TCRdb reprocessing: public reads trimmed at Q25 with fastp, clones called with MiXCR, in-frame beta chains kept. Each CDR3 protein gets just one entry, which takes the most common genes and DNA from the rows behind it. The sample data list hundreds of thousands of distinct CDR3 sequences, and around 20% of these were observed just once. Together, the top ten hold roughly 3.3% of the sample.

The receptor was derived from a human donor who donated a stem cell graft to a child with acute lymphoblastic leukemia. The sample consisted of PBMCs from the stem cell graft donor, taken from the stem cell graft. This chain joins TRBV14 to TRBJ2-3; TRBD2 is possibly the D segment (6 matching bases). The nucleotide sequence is TGTGCCAGCAGCCTAGTAAGCGGGAGCACAGATACGCAGTATTTT. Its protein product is CASSLVSGSTDTQYF.